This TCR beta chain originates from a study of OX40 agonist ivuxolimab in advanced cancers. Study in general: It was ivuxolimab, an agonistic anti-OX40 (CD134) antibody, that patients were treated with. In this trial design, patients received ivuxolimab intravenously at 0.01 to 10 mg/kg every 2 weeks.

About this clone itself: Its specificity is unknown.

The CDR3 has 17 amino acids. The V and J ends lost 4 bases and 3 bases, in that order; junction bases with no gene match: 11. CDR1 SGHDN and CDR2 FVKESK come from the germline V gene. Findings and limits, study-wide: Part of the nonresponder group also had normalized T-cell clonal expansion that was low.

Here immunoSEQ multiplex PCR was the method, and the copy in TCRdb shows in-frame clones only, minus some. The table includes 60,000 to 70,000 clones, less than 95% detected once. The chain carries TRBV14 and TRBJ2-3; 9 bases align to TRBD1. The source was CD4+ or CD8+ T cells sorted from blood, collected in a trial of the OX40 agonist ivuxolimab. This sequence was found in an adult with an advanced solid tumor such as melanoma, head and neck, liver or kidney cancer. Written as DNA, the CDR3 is TGTGCCAGCAGCCGCACAGCCGGGACAGGGTGGACAGATACGCAGTATTTT. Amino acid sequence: CASSRTAGTGWTDTQYF.